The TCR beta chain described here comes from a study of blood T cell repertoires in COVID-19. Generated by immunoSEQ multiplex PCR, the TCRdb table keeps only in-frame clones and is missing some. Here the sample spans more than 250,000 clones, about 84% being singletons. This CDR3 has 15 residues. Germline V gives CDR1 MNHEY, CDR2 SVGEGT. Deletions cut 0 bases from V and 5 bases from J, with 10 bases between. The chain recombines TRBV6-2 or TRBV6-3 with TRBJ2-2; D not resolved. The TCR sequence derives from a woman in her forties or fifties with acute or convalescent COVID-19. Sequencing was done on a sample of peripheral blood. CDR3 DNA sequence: TGTGCCAGCAGTTACTCCCGGTTGAGGACCGGGGAGCTGTTTTTT. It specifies CASSYSRLRTGELFF.